This TCR beta chain was sequenced during a study of CD8 T cells in Susac syndrome. Study-level results: The study conceded that its TCR sequencing and HLA analysis involved relatively few individuals.

As to this clonotype: Its antigen is as yet unknown.

CDR1 SEHNR and CDR2 FQNEAQ come from the germline V gene (reference sequence). This CDR3 has 17 residues. V was cut by 5 bases and J by 4 bases, with 21 bases left in between. An input of about 0.5 to 1 ug of RNA was subjected to reverse transcription using random hexamers. The authors amplified TCR beta CDR3 across 54 Vbeta and 13 Jbeta using immunoSEQ multiplex PCR. TCRdb used MiXCR to reprocess the immunoSEQ multiplex PCR reads, holding one entry per CDR3 protein. This sample yields fewer than 200,000 distinct CDR3 sequences, of which around nine tenths are seen a single time; approximately 0.09% belongs to the top ten. High-throughput TCR beta sequencing covered peripheral CD8+ and CD4+ T cells. The TEMRA cells underwent FACS enrichment, while the CD8+ and CD4+ T cells underwent negative isolation.

Sequenced: CD4+ T cells from PBMCs. The rearrangement joins TRBV7-9 to TRBJ2-1, with D possibly being TRBD2 (7 bases). The source of this sequence is a human donor with Susac syndrome. CDR3 sequence: CASSPRGAGSSYNEQFF. As DNA, the CDR3 is TGTGCCAGCAGCCCCCGGGGGGCGGGGAGTTCGTACAATGAGCAGTTCTTC.